This T cell receptor beta chain came from a study of T cell responses to AZD1222 COVID-19 vaccine. Study-level results: Clonal diversity was possibly underestimated, and white British individuals and females predominated among donors.

CDR3 length: 12 amino acids. Trimming took off 2 bases at V and 3 bases at J, with 3 bases between the two ends. The germline CDR1 and CDR2 sequences are KGHDR and SFDVKD. Measured with immunoSEQ multiplex PCR; TCRdb has only the in-frame clones, and not every one. The table includes roughly 120,000 clones, about 89% detected once. About this clone: Its antigen is not identified.

This chain links TRBV24-1 with TRBJ1-2; D unresolved. Sample: peripheral blood, taken on day 0 of AZD1222 vaccination. The clonotype comes from an adult in good health. Written as DNA, the CDR3 is TGTGCCACCAGTGATTCGTACTATGGCTACACCTTC. It translates to CATSDSYYGYTF.